Below are 30 T cell receptor beta chains sequenced from a single sample in a study of T cells in Graves' hyperthyroidism and ophthalmopathy (dated by TCRdb to the late 2010s). The method was multiplex PCR. The run used an Illumina HiSeq 2000. TCR beta CDR3 regions were amplified from RNA transcripts. A first-round RT-PCR of the TCR CDR3 used the HTBI primer set with the Qiagen OneStep RT-PCR kit. TCRdb reprocessing: public reads trimmed at Q25 with fastp, clones called with MiXCR, in-frame beta chains kept. Every CDR3 protein is listed once, alongside the most common genes and DNA of its rows. This sample has fewer than 450,000 distinct CDR3 sequences in its table, and over 11% of those were observed once. The ten most abundant clones make up 25% to 30% of the sample. Sequencing was carried out using blood. The source of these receptors is a middle-aged man with Graves' ophthalmopathy.

This clonotype has a single count. The chain links TRBV5-4 to TRBJ2-2; D is perhaps TRBD1 (5 bases). Per the germline V gene, CDR1 is SGHNT and CDR2 is YYREEE (reference sequence). This CDR3 comprises 16 residues. The V end lost 4 bases, the J end lost 3 bases, and 16 bases lay between the germline ends. CDR3 residues: CASSTYRQSYTGELFF. CDR3 in DNA: TGTGCCAGCAGCACTTACCGACAGTCTTACACCGGGGAGCTGTTTTTT.

The V and J genes are TRBV6-1 and TRBJ2-3, with TRBD2 identical over 7 bases. Losses at the gene ends were 6 bases for V and 9 bases for J; bases not matched to a gene: 27. The germline V gene has CDR1 MNHNS and CDR2 SASEGT. CDR3 size: 19 residues. CDR3 DNA sequence: TGTGCCAGCAGGTTCCGCGGGCGGGAGTCCCGAATACCCTTAAACACGCAGTATTTT. This translates into CASRFRGRESRIPLNTQYF.

The chain combines TRBV20-1 with TRBJ1-6, with 7 nucleotides matching TRBD1. The CDR3 consists of 14 residues. Germline CDR1 is DFQATT and CDR2 is SNEGSKA (reference sequence). V was pared by 0 bases and J by 8 bases, with 4 bases of the junction left unmatched. CDR3 loop: CSARDGQGDSPLHF. In nucleotides, the CDR3 is TGCAGTGCTAGAGATGGGCAGGGGGATTCACCCCTCCACTTT.

The rearrangement links TRBV6-1 to TRBJ1-4; D call uncertain. V shed 0 bases and J shed 7 bases, with 12 bases lying between them. The CDR3 runs 15 residues. CDR1 is MNHNS, CDR2 SASEGT, per germline. CDR3 sequence (DNA): TGTGCCAGCAGTGAAGCGAACAGCCCATTTGAAAAACTGTTTTTT. Encoded protein: CASSEANSPFEKLFF.

CDR3 protein: CASRSVIPSDTQYF. As DNA, the CDR3 is TGTGCCAGCAGATCCGTGATCCCGTCAGATACGCAGTATTTT. The genes are TRBV7-9 and TRBJ2-3; D is uncertain. The CDR3 totals 14 residues. CDR1 and CDR2 (germline): SEHNR, FQNEAQ (reference sequence). The V end lost 6 bases, the J end lost 4 bases, and 14 bases lay between the germline ends. Using reference TRBV7-9 and TRBJ2-3 for the parts outside the CDR3, the full variable domain is DTGVSQNPRHKITKRGQNVTFRCDPISEHNRLYWYRQTLGQGPEFLTYFQNEAQLEKSRLLSDRFSAERPKGSFSTLEIQRTEQGDSAMYLCASRSVIPSDTQYFGPGTRLTVL.

The table lists this clonotype with a few counts. The chain employs TRBV19 and TRBJ2-5; D possibly matches TRBD1 or TRBD2 (5 bases each). With 5 bases removed from V and 4 bases from J, the gap between germline ends came to 14 bases. The CDR3 covers 14 residues. From germline, CDR1 is LNHDA and CDR2 SQIVND (reference sequence). The CDR3 sequence: CASSSFTGRETQYF. The DNA for the CDR3 is TGTGCCAGTAGTTCCTTTACGGGACGAGAGACCCAGTACTTC.

This clonotype came up a few times. The chain uses TRBV30 and TRBJ1-6; D not resolved. V shed 5 bases and J shed 4 bases, with 24 bases lying between them. The V gene's germline CDR1 is GTSNPN and CDR2 SVGIG (reference sequence). CDR3 length: 18 residues. Written as DNA, the CDR3 is TGTGCCTGGCGGAGGGTGAGGACCACCCCTTCTTATAATTCACCCCTCCACTTT. Its protein product is CAWRRVRTTPSYNSPLHF. The variable domain in full, completed from reference TRBV30 and TRBJ1-6, reads SQTIHQWPATLVQPVGSPLSLECTVEGTSNPNLYWYRQAAGRGLQLLFYSVGIGQISSEVPQNLSASRPQDRQFILSSKKLLLSDSGFYLCAWRRVRTTPSYNSPLHFGNGTRLTVT.

V is TRBV7-9 and J is TRBJ1-1; 8 bases fit TRBD1. Germline V gene data show CDR1 as SEHNR and CDR2 as FQNEAQ (reference sequence). V lost 4 bases to trimming and J lost 12 bases; unmatched junction nucleotides: 7. CDR3 size: 12 residues. CDR3 amino acids: CASSWEQGETFF. In DNA, the CDR3 is TGTGCCAGCAGCTGGGAACAGGGGGAAACTTTCTTT.

The CDR3 loop is CASSSASTGTANTEAFF. The CDR3 DNA reads TGTGCCAGCAGTTCGGCCTCCACCGGGACAGCTAACACTGAAGCTTTCTTT. The rearrangement uses TRBV2 and TRBJ1-1; 7 bases agree with TRBD1. The V segment lost 5 bases and the J segment 2 bases; nucleotides outside the gene matches: 14. The CDR3 length is 17 residues. CDR1 and CDR2 (germline): SNHLY, FYNNEI.

At least ten counts were recorded for this clonotype. The chain joins TRBV7-9 to TRBJ2-3, with D possibly TRBD1 on 5 matching bases. The CDR3 is made up of 15 amino acids. V shed 7 bases and J shed 0 bases, with 14 bases lying between them. Germline CDR1 and CDR2: SEHNR and FQNEAQ (reference sequence). CDR3 sequence: CASTKGLASTDTQYF. CDR3 coding DNA: TGTGCCAGCACCAAGGGGCTCGCTAGCACAGATACGCAGTATTTT.

This clonotype occurred many times. This chain's CDR3 is CASSMPGGIAFF. CDR3 bases: TGTGCCAGCAGTATGCCAGGGGGCATAGCTTTCTTT. The chain uses TRBV12-3 or TRBV12-4 and TRBJ1-1; 8 nucleotides agree with TRBD1. V was clipped by 5 bases and J by 10 bases; unmatched bases: 6. The CDR3 extends over 12 amino acids.

The chain is built from TRBV20-1 and TRBJ2-7; a possible D gene is TRBD2 (6 bases). This CDR3 has 11 amino acids. Trimming pared 3 bases from V and 5 bases from J, leaving 8 bases between. CDR1 is DFQATT and CDR2 is SNEGSKA in the germline V gene (reference sequence). CDR3 sequence: CSASGSNEQYF. CDR3 DNA: TGCAGTGCTAGCGGGAGTAACGAGCAGTACTTC.

The chain couples TRBV5-1 to TRBJ2-2; no reliable D call. Trimming shortened V by 1 base and J by 10 bases, and 5 bases separated the two germline ends. The CDR3 has 11 amino acids. Germline V gives CDR1 SGHRS, CDR2 YFSETQ. CDR3 sequence: CASSLFSELFF. CDR3 sequence (DNA): TGCGCCAGCAGCTTGTTTTCGGAGCTGTTTTTT. Based on the CDR3 plus reference TRBV5-1 and TRBJ2-2, the full variable domain is KAGVTQTPRYLIKTRGQQVTLSCSPISGHRSVSWYQQTPGQGLQFLFEYFSETQRNKGNFPGRFSGRQFSNSRSEMNVSTLELGDSALYLCASSLFSELFFGEGSRLTVL.

This clonotype occurred many times. This chain connects TRBV12-3 or TRBV12-4 to TRBJ1-5; unclear D gene. Deletions cut 6 bases from V and 6 bases from J, with 15 bases between. There are 14 residues in the CDR3. The CDR3 sequence: CASSPLREGQPQHF. The CDR3 nucleotides are TGTGCCAGCAGCCCATTACGGGAGGGTCAGCCCCAGCATTTT.

This clonotype was recorded at least ten times. The rearrangement joins TRBV20-1 to TRBJ2-1; tentative D call: TRBD1 (5 bases). V shed 7 bases and J shed 9 bases, with 22 bases lying between them. The germline V gene has CDR1 DFQATT and CDR2 SNEGSKA (reference sequence). The CDR3 extends over 14 amino acids. DNA of the CDR3: TGCAGTGTTCGCTCGGAGACAGCAGCCGGTGAGCAGTTCTTC. Translated, it gives CSVRSETAAGEQFF.

Details on this clonotype: A read error may produce the germline difference seen at one junction end. The V call is TRBV7-2, the J call TRBJ1-2, with 7 nucleotides matching TRBD1. This CDR3 has 13 residues. The germline V gene encodes CDR1 SGHTA and CDR2 FQGNSA. CDR3 nucleotide sequence: TGTGCCAGCAGCTTAAGACAGGGCGATGGCTGCACCTTC. Translated, it gives CASSLRQGDGCTF.

This clonotype was observed many times. This chain joins TRBV12-3 or TRBV12-4 and TRBJ1-5; 7 nucleotides align to TRBD1. Trimming at V came to 6 bases and at J to 0 bases, leaving 5 bases not matched to a gene. There are 15 residues in the CDR3. CDR3 residues: CASRKQGLSNQPQHF. Here the CDR3 DNA reads TGTGCCAGCAGAAAACAGGGGCTTAGCAATCAGCCCCAGCATTTT.

This clonotype was seen repeatedly, ten times or more. The rearrangement links TRBV5-1 to TRBJ2-5; TRBD1 matches 9 bases. This CDR3 comprises 16 residues. In germline, CDR1 is SGHRS, CDR2 YFSETQ. The V gene end was trimmed by 4 bases and the J gene end by 5 bases; junction bases not matched to a gene: 12. CDR3 in DNA: TGCGCCAGCAGCAAGACAGGGGGTGATCCCTGGGAGACCCAGTACTTC. Protein: CASSKTGGDPWETQYF.

For this clonotype: A much larger clone sits a single nucleotide away, making a read error possible. The genes are TRBV5-1 and TRBJ2-7; TRBD2 matches at 8 bases. This CDR3 contains 13 residues. Trimming removed 8 bases from V and 2 bases from J; junction bases left unmatched: 6. CDR1 and CDR2 (germline): SGHRS, YFSETQ. CDR3 DNA sequence: TGCGCCAGTGGGATTAGCGGGGCCTACGAGCAGTACTTC. Translation gives CASGISGAYEQYF.

In its sample, this clonotype was seen many times. The CDR3 sequence: CASSADYGTETRETQYF. The CDR3 DNA reads TGTGCCAGCAGCGCGGACTATGGGACTGAGACTCGAGAGACCCAGTACTTC. This chain connects TRBV7-9 to TRBJ2-5; TRBD2 might be the D (6 bases). The V gene lost 5 bases and the J gene lost 4 bases, with 23 bases spanning the gap. The CDR3 covers 17 residues. Germline V gene lookup returns CDR1 SEHNR and CDR2 FQNEAQ (reference sequence).

This clonotype was seen at least ten times. The V and J genes are TRBV7-6 and TRBJ1-1; 7 bases line up with TRBD1. The CDR3 loop spans 14 amino acids. Trimming at V came to 5 bases and at J to 4 bases, leaving 7 bases not matched to a gene. CDR1 and CDR2 from the germline V gene are SGHVS and FNYEAQ. The CDR3 sequence is CASSRETGTTEAFF. DNA for the CDR3: TGTGCCAGCAGCCGCGAGACAGGGACCACTGAAGCTTTCTTT. The complete variable domain, with remaining parts taken from reference TRBV7-6 and TRBJ1-1, reads GAGVSQSPRYKVTKRGQDVALRCDPISGHVSLYWYRQALGQGPEFLTYFNYEAQQDKSGLPNDRFSAERPEGSISTLTIQRTEQRDSAMYRCASSRETGTTEAFFGQGTRLTVV.

This clonotype was recorded at least ten times. This chain joins TRBV5-1 and TRBJ1-1; no firm D call. CDR1 and CDR2 from the germline V gene are SGHRS and YFSETQ. Trimming cost V 4 bases and J 3 bases, with 7 bases left between them. The CDR3 sequence is 12 residues long. CDR3 loop: CASSRPDTEAFF. CDR3 in DNA: TGCGCCAGCAGCCGCCCCGACACTGAAGCTTTCTTT.

In its sample, this clonotype was seen a few times. The genes are TRBV19 and TRBJ2-1; 10 bases are a match to TRBD2. This CDR3 has 18 residues. Germline CDR1 reads LNHDA; CDR2 reads SQIVND (reference sequence). V lost 2 bases and J lost 3; bases outside the gene matches: 10. CDR3 protein: CASSIRASGSFLYNEQFF. The DNA for the CDR3 is TGTGCCAGTAGTATAAGGGCTAGCGGGAGCTTCCTCTACAATGAGCAGTTCTTC.

This clonotype was seen repeatedly, ten times or more. V usage is TRBV28 and J usage is TRBJ1-3, with a weak D call TRBD1 (5 bases). Germline V gene lookup returns CDR1 MDHEN and CDR2 SYDVKM. The CDR3 is made up of 15 amino acids. V shed 3 bases and J shed 2 bases, with 11 bases lying between them. The CDR3 region is CASSFWQGPGNTIYF. CDR3 bases: TGTGCCAGCAGTTTCTGGCAGGGTCCTGGAAACACCATATATTTT.

The V and J genes are TRBV11-3 and TRBJ2-1, with 10 bases matching TRBD2. Trimming at V came to 4 bases and at J to 10 bases, leaving 16 bases not matched to a gene. The CDR3 totals 17 residues. CDR1 is SGHNT and CDR2 is YENEEA in the germline V gene. The CDR3 spells CASSSKREGPSYLEQFF. DNA of the CDR3: TGTGCCAGCAGCTCCAAGCGGGAGGGCCCCTCCTATCTAGAGCAGTTCTTC.

This clonotype was seen repeatedly, ten times or more. This chain links TRBV5-1 with TRBJ2-5, with TRBD2 matching over 10 bases. Looked up from germline, CDR1 is SGHRS and CDR2 is YFSETQ. The length of the CDR3 is 16 residues. The V and J ends lost 1 base and 4 bases, in that order; junction bases with no gene match: 7. The CDR3 is CASSLSGLAGAETQYF. CDR3 DNA: TGCGCCAGCAGCTTGAGTGGGCTAGCGGGAGCAGAGACCCAGTACTTC.

Comments on this clonotype: A read error may explain this, as a much larger clone is one base away. The chain carries TRBV29-1 and TRBJ2-5; the D gene could be TRBD1 or TRBD2 (5 bases each). Judging by the DNA end, TRBJ2-1 fits better; the J call may be wrong. Germline lookup yields CDR1 SQVTM and CDR2 ANQGSEA. The CDR3 length is 16 residues. The CDR3 here is CSVEGVGDQVGETQFF. The CDR3 nucleotides read TGCAGCGTTGAGGGAGTCGGGGACCAAGTGGGAGAGACCCAGTTCTTC.

This clonotype was counted at least ten times. This sequence joins TRBV28 and TRBJ2-7; D not certain. Between the trimmed V and J ends, which lost 4 bases and 6 bases, there was a span of 13 bases. The V gene's germline CDR1 is MDHEN and CDR2 SYDVKM. The CDR3 spans 13 residues. The CDR3 DNA is TGTGCCAGCAGTTCCAACGTTGTCCCCGAGCAGTACTTC. This codes for CASSSNVVPEQYF.

In its sample, this clonotype was seen many times. This chain joins TRBV7-9 and TRBJ2-5; D may match TRBD1 or TRBD2 (5 bases each). The CDR3 runs to 12 residues. V was trimmed by 8 bases and J by 5 bases, leaving 12 bases between them. Germline lookup yields CDR1 SEHNR and CDR2 FQNEAQ (reference sequence). The chain's CDR3 is CASGTGRETQYF. CDR3 DNA sequence: TGTGCCAGCGGAACGGGGCGGGAGACCCAGTACTTC. The variable domain in full, completed from reference TRBV7-9 and TRBJ2-5, reads DTGVSQNPRHKITKRGQNVTFRCDPISEHNRLYWYRQTLGQGPEFLTYFQNEAQLEKSRLLSDRFSAERPKGSFSTLEIQRTEQGDSAMYLCASGTGRETQYFGPGTRLLVL.

This clonotype was observed at least ten times. The chain carries TRBV20-1 and TRBJ1-1; D may be TRBD1 (5 bases). The CDR3 covers 12 residues. Germline V gene lookup returns CDR1 DFQATT and CDR2 SNEGSKA (reference sequence). Trimming took off 6 bases at V and 4 bases at J, with 12 bases between the two ends. The CDR3 here is CSAMGLGTEAFF. DNA for the CDR3: TGCAGTGCCATGGGACTGGGCACTGAAGCTTTCTTT.